These T cell receptor beta chains were read from a single sample in a study of T cell repertoires in cytomegalovirus infection. TCRdb independently ran MiXCR on the reads; one entry per CDR3 protein. The table includes hundreds of thousands of distinct CDR3 sequences, 9.5% detected once. Source material: PBMCs. These receptors came from a human donor in good health (CMV status not recorded). Some clones in this sample may be carry-over from other donors' samples. CDR3s include the opening cysteine and the closing phenylalanine or tryptophan. D genes are given only for firm matches. Only some rows state a clone size, as once, few, many or a class for expanded clones.

D	V	J	size	length	DNA	CDR3
.	TRBV7-2	TRBJ2-1	many	12	TGTGCCAGCAGCTTAGTGCGGTATGAGCAGTTCTTC	CASSLVRYEQFF
TRBD1	TRBV18	TRBJ1-2	many	15	TGTGCCAGCTCCCCCGACCTGGACAGGGATGCTGGCTACACCTTC	CASSPDLDRDAGYTF
TRBD1	TRBV9	TRBJ2-1	once	15	TGTGCCAGCAGCGTAGGCAGGGGGTCCTACAATAAGCAGTTCTTC	CASSVGRGSYNKQFF
.	TRBV7-2	TRBJ2-2	many	14	TGTGCCAGCAGCTTAGCGCAGACGACCGGGGAGCTGTTTTTT	CASSLAQTTGELFF
.	TRBV28	TRBJ2-3	many	12	TGTGCCAGCAGGTTAGAGGGAGATACGCAGTATTTT	CASRLEGDTQYF
.	TRBV20-1	TRBJ2-1	few	14	TGCAGTGCTTCGTATCCGAGCTCCTACAATGAGCAGTTCTTC	CSASYPSSYNEQFF
TRBD2	TRBV12-3/TRBV12-4	TRBJ2-2	many	16	TGTGCCAGCAGTGGATATAGCGGGGCGAACACCGGGGAGCTGTTTTTT	CASSGYSGANTGELFF
.	TRBV27	TRBJ2-5	few	14	TGTGCCAGCAGTTTTGATGCGGGATTCGAGACCCAGTACTTC	CASSFDAGFETQYF
TRBD2	TRBV4-3	TRBJ2-1	many	16	TGCGCCAGCAGCCAAGATAGCGGGAGCCCCTACAATGAGCAGTTCTTC	CASSQDSGSPYNEQFF
.	TRBV2	TRBJ2-1	few	12	TGTGCCAGCAGTGTAACCTGGAATGAGCAGTTCTTC	CASSVTWNEQFF
.	TRBV6-5	TRBJ2-7	.	13	TGTGCCAGCCGCATCGGGGGGCGGAACGAGCAGTACTTC	CASRIGGRNEQYF
.	TRBV7-6	TRBJ2-2	many	12	TGTGCCAGCAGCTTTCGGGGCGGGGAGCTGTTTTTT	CASSFRGGELFF
.	TRBV12-5	TRBJ2-2	few	16	TGTGCTAGTGGTTTGGGACCGTCCGGAGGTACCGGGGAGCTGTTTTTT	CASGLGPSGGTGELFF
TRBD1	TRBV20-1	TRBJ1-2	many	15	TGCAGTGCTAGAGATTGGAGGGGACAGCACTATGGCTACACCTTC	CSARDWRGQHYGYTF
TRBD2	TRBV4-3	TRBJ2-3	few	15	TGCGCCAGCAGCCAACCCGGCCCGGGGGGAGATACGCAGTATTTT	CASSQPGPGGDTQYF
.	TRBV27	TRBJ1-2	many	15	TGTGCCAGCAGTTTAGTCAGACCGGGCTTGTATGGCTACACCTTC	CASSLVRPGLYGYTF
.	TRBV4-2	TRBJ2-3	many	15	TGTGCCAGCAGCCAAGCGGGGGAAAACACAGATACGCAGTATTTT	CASSQAGENTDTQYF
TRBD1	TRBV12-3/TRBV12-4	TRBJ1-5	many	14	TGTGCCAGCAGCCCCGACAGGGACAATCAGCCCCAGCATTTT	CASSPDRDNQPQHF
.	TRBV12-3/TRBV12-4	TRBJ2-1	few	16	TGTGCCAGCAGTTTAGAGGCAGGAGAGATCCTCAATGAGCAGTTCTTC	CASSLEAGEILNEQFF
.	TRBV7-2	TRBJ1-2	many	14	TGTGCCAGCAGCTTAGATAGGCAGGGTGGCGGCTACACCTTC	CASSLDRQGGGYTF
TRBD1	TRBV7-2	TRBJ2-5	many	14	TGTGCCAGCAGCGCCTCGGGACAGGGGGAGACCCAGTACTTC	CASSASGQGETQYF
.	TRBV12-3/TRBV12-4	TRBJ2-7	many	20	TGTGCCAGCAGTTTCATCTCTCAGACAATACGACAGGCTCTGGAAATAGAGCAGTACTTC	CASSFISQTIRQALEIEQYF
.	TRBV7-2	TRBJ1-3	many	16	TGTGCCAGCAGCTCTTACTCTCATAACTCTGGAAACACCATATATTTT	CASSSYSHNSGNTIYF
.	TRBV7-8	TRBJ1-1	many	14	TGTGCCAGCAGCTTTACAGGGTTGAACACTGAAGCTTTCTTT	CASSFTGLNTEAFF
.	TRBV18	TRBJ1-2	few	12	TGTGCCAGCTCAGGGACACTCTATGGCTACACCTTC	CASSGTLYGYTF
TRBD2	TRBV7-6	TRBJ2-7	few	15	TGTGCCAGCAGCCCTTATAGCGGGGCTGATTACGAGCAGTACTTC	CASSPYSGADYEQYF
.	TRBV10-3	TRBJ2-1	few	12	TGTGCCATCAGTGAGTCGGGGGGATGGCAGTTCTTC	CAISESGGWQFF
.	TRBV20-1	TRBJ2-5	few	12	TGCAGTGCTAGTGGGCCGAGCGAGACCCAGTACTTC	CSASGPSETQYF
TRBD1	TRBV5-4	TRBJ1-6	.	12	TGTGCCAGCAGCAGGGGACAGCTGGCCCTCCACTTT	CASSRGQLALHF
TRBD1	TRBV7-9	TRBJ2-7	few	17	TGTGCCAGCAGCTTAGCAGTCGGGGACAGGGGGCGATACGAGCAGTACTTC	CASSLAVGDRGRYEQYF
.	TRBV28	TRBJ2-4	many	16	TGTGCCAGCAGTTTATCGGGGACATTAGCCAAAAACATTCAGTACTTC	CASSLSGTLAKNIQYF
.	TRBV11-1	TRBJ2-3	few	14	TGTGCCAGCAGCCGACCGTCATACACAGATACGCAGTATTTT	CASSRPSYTDTQYF
TRBD1	TRBV19	TRBJ2-2	.	15	TGTGCCAGTAGTACCCCCGGACAGGGGGCCGGGGAGCTGTTTTTT	CASSTPGQGAGELFF
.	TRBV27	TRBJ2-1	few	14	TGTGCCAGCAGTCACCTTCCAGGGTACAATGAGCAGTTCTTC	CASSHLPGYNEQFF
TRBD2	TRBV29-1	TRBJ2-7	.	13	TGCAGCGTTGCCAGCGGGAGAGGCTACGAGCAGTACTTC	CSVASGRGYEQYF
.	TRBV11-2	TRBJ2-1	few	13	TGTGCCAGCAGCTTAGATGTCAGGAATGAGCAGTTCTTC	CASSLDVRNEQFF
.	TRBV7-2	TRBJ2-5	many	12	TGTGCCAGCAGCCAATACATGGAGACCCAGTACTTC	CASSQYMETQYF
TRBD2	TRBV7-2	TRBJ2-5	many	17	TGTGCCAGCAGCCACGGACTAGCGGGGGGGCAACAAGAGACCCAGTACTTC	CASSHGLAGGQQETQYF
.	TRBV7-2	TRBJ2-4	many	16	TGTGCCAGCACCTCGGGGCAGGCATTAGCCAAAAACATTCAGTACTTC	CASTSGQALAKNIQYF
.	TRBV6-8	TRBJ2-7	.	13	TGTGCCAGCAGTTACTCGATTAATACTGAGCAGTACTTC	CASSYSINTEQYF
TRBD2	TRBV6-6	TRBJ2-2	.	14	TGTGCCAGCAGACTAGCGGGGGTGACCGGGGAGCTGTTTTTT	CASRLAGVTGELFF
.	TRBV4-3	TRBJ1-1	few	15	TGCGCCAGCAGCCAAGAGAAGGGTTTTTACACTGAAGCTTTCTTT	CASSQEKGFYTEAFF
.	TRBV20-1	TRBJ2-7	few	16	TGCAGTGCTAGACCCCCCCTGGCGGTTGTGAGATACGAGCAGTACTTC	CSARPPLAVVRYEQYF
.	TRBV7-2	TRBJ2-3	medium-sized	15	TGTGCCAGCACCTACAGGGCTGCTAGCACAGATACGCAGTATTTT	CASTYRAASTDTQYF
.	TRBV30	TRBJ1-5	few	14	TGTGCCTGGAGTCAAGGACAGCCGAATCAGCCCCAGCATTTT	CAWSQGQPNQPQHF
.	TRBV12-3/TRBV12-4	TRBJ1-1	few	15	TGTGCCAGCAGTTTATCCGTGGGGGCAGGGACTGAAGCTTTCTTT	CASSLSVGAGTEAFF
.	TRBV7-9	TRBJ1-4	.	14	TGTGCCAGCAGCCCTCGGACGGTTAATGAAAAACTGTTTTTT	CASSPRTVNEKLFF
.	TRBV7-3	TRBJ2-1	many	15	TGTGCCAGCAGCTTTGGGGACGGTGAGAGGAATGAGCAGTTCTTC	CASSFGDGERNEQFF
.	TRBV6-2/TRBV6-3	TRBJ2-1	many	15	TGTGCCAGCAGTTACTCGCCTAGCTCCTACAATGAGCAGTTCTTC	CASSYSPSSYNEQFF
TRBD1	TRBV2	TRBJ2-3	.	14	TGTGCCAGCAGCGATGACAGGGGGTCAGATACGCAGTATTTT	CASSDDRGSDTQYF
TRBD1	TRBV12-3/TRBV12-4	TRBJ2-7	many	16	TGTGCCAGCACCCCCCGGACAGGGGCCGTAACGGGCGAGCAGTACTTC	CASTPRTGAVTGEQYF
TRBD1	TRBV11-2	TRBJ2-5	many	16	TGTGCCAGCAGCCCCCGGGACAGGTCTTATCAAGAGACCCAGTACTTC	CASSPRDRSYQETQYF
TRBD1	TRBV12-3/TRBV12-4	TRBJ1-1	many	13	TGTGCCAGCAGGACAGGGCCAGGCACTGAAGCTTTCTTT	CASRTGPGTEAFF
TRBD1	TRBV12-3/TRBV12-4	TRBJ2-5	many	14	TGTGCCAGCAGTCCCGGACAGGATCAAGAGACCCAGTACTTC	CASSPGQDQETQYF
.	TRBV7-2	TRBJ1-1	many	13	TGTGCCAGCAGCCCCGGGACTGGGGCTGAAGCTTTCTTT	CASSPGTGAEAFF
.	TRBV19	TRBJ1-2	.	14	TGTGCCAGCAACTCCCGGGGCCAACCTTATGGCTACACCTTC	CASNSRGQPYGYTF
.	TRBV27	TRBJ2-5	many	15	TGTGCCAGCAGCCAAGACCATCGATTACAAGAGACCCAGTACTTC	CASSQDHRLQETQYF
TRBD2	TRBV29-1	TRBJ2-7	many	17	TGCAGCGTTTTAATGGAACGGCCGGGACTAGAATTTTACGAGCAGTACTTC	CSVLMERPGLEFYEQYF
TRBD1	TRBV7-3	TRBJ2-1	many	12	TGTGCCAGCAGCCTAGGACAGGTTGAAAAGTTCTTC	CASSLGQVEKFF